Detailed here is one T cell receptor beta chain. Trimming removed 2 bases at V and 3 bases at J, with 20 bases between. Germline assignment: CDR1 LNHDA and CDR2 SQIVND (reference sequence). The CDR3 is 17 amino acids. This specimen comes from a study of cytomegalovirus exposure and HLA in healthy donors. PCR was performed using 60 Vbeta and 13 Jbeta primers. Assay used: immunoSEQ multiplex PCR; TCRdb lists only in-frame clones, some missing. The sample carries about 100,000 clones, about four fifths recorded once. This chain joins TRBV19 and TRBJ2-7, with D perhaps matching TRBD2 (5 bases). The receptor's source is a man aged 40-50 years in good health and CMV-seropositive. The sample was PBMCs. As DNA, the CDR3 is TGTGCCAGTAGTATAAATGGCGGGTCGCCCCAGATCTACGAGCAGTACTTC. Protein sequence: CASSINGGSPQIYEQYF.